Below, 5 T cell receptor beta chains from the same sample are listed, as sequenced in a study of cytomegalovirus exposure and HLA in healthy donors. This PCR relied on a set of 60 Vbeta primers and 13 Jbeta primers. The assay was immunoSEQ multiplex PCR, and TCRdb's table has in-frame clones only and misses some. This table holds 120,000 to 150,000 clones, around 70% found once. The sample was PBMCs. The receptor set was obtained from a woman in her twenties or thirties in good health and CMV-seronegative.

This clone was counted between two and nine times. The J gene is TRBJ2-7, the V gene TRBV27; 8 bases line up with TRBD2. This CDR3 contains 14 residues. Looked up from germline, CDR1 is MNHEY and CDR2 is SMNVEV (reference sequence). The trim removed 5 bases at V and 5 bases at J, leaving 8 bases unmatched. The CDR3 DNA sequence: TGTGCCAGCAGTCCGCCGGCGCGGGAGGACGAGCAGTACTTC. It encodes CASSPPAREDEQYF.

The chain employs TRBV7-9 and TRBJ1-3; D is unclear. Germline V gene data show CDR1 as SEHNR and CDR2 as FQNEAQ (reference sequence). Trimming cost V 2 bases and J 4 bases, with 24 bases left between them. The CDR3 is 19 residues long. The CDR3 sequence is CASSLLSFGQAGGGNTIYF. The CDR3 DNA sequence: TGTGCCAGCAGCTTATTGTCCTTTGGGCAGGCCGGAGGGGGAAACACCATATATTTT.

The gene calls are TRBV2 and TRBJ2-1; D may be TRBD1 (5 bases). V was trimmed by 4 bases and J by 6 bases, leaving 13 bases between them. The CDR3 is 14 residues long. Per the germline V gene, CDR1 is SNHLY and CDR2 is FYNNEI. The CDR3 sequence is CASSATGRSNEQFF. The CDR3 nucleotides read TGTGCCAGCAGTGCTACAGGACGCTCCAATGAGCAGTTCTTC.

The chain has TRBV4-1 and TRBJ2-1; possible D gene TRBD2, 5 bases. V lost 0 bases, J lost 2 bases, and 11 bases lay in between. This CDR3 is 16 amino acids long. Germline V gene data show CDR1 as MGHRA and CDR2 as YSYEKL. The CDR3 nucleotides read TGCGCCAGCAGCCAAGATTCGGGGATTACCTACAATGAGCAGTTCTTC. Translation: CASSQDSGITYNEQFF.

The chain couples TRBV7-9 to TRBJ1-1; D unresolved. The CDR3 has 14 residues. The germline V gene encodes CDR1 SEHNR and CDR2 FQNEAQ (reference sequence). Between the trimmed V and J ends, which lost 4 bases and 7 bases, there was a span of 16 bases. The CDR3 bases are TGTGCCAGCAGCTCGTCCGGGAGCGAAATTGAAGCTTTCTTT. Its translation: CASSSSGSEIEAFF.